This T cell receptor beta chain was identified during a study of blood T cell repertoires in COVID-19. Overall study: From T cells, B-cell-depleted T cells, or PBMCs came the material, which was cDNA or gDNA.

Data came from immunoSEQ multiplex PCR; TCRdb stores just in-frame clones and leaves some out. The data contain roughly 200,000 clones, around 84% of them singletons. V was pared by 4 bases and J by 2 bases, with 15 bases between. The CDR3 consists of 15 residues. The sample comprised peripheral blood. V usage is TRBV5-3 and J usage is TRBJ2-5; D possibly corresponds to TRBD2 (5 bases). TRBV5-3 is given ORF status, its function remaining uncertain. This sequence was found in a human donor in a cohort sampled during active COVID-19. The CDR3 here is CARSQGRERQETQYF. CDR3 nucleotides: TGTGCCAGAAGCCAAGGACGGGAAAGACAAGAGACCCAGTACTTC.